This T cell receptor beta chain was profiled in a study of blood T cells in healthy people across ages. CDR3 size: 15 residues. Germline lookup yields CDR1 SNHLY and CDR2 FYNNEI. Concerning this clonotype: One end of the junction fails to match germline, which may point to a read error.

The authors ran a second PCR of about 7 to 12 cycles using a sample-barcoded 5' primer and a J-beta primer mix. TCRdb redid the calling of the 5' RACE reads with MiXCR, one entry per CDR3 protein. The data contain around 1.5 million distinct CDR3 sequences, about 40% of them singletons. The clonotype was recovered from a young woman in good health. The sequencing sample was made of blood. The V gene is TRBV2, the J gene TRBJ2-5, with TRBD1 as a possible D gene (6 bases). CDR3 sequence reads: CTSSKGQKDQETQYF. The CDR3 nucleotides read TGTACCAGCAGTAAAGGACAGAAGGATCAAGAGACCCAGTACTTC.